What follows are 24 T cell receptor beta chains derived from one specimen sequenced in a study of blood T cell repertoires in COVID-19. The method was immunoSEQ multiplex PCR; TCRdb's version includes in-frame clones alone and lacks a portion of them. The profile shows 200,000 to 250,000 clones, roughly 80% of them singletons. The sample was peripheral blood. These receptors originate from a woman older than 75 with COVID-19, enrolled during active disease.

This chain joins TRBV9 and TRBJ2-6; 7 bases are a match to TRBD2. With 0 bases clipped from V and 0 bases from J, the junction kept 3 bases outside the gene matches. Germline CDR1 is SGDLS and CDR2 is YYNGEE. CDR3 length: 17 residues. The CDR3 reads CASSVASGTSGANVLTF. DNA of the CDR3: TGTGCCAGCAGCGTAGCCAGCGGGACCTCTGGGGCCAACGTCCTGACTTTC.

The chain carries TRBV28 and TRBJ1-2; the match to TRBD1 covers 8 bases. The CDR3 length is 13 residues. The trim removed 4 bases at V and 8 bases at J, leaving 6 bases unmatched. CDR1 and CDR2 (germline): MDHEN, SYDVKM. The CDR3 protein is CASSSGGARGYTF. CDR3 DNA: TGTGCCAGCAGTTCAGGGGGCGCAAGGGGCTACACCTTC.

The CDR3 region has the DNA TGCAGTGCTAGTTGGTCGGCAGGATCAGGGAGGGAGCAGTACTTC. Protein product: CSASWSAGSGREQYF. The gene calls are TRBV20-1 and TRBJ2-7; TRBD2 is a possible D gene (6 bases). Germline V lookup: CDR1 DFQATT, CDR2 SNEGSKA (reference sequence). The CDR3 is 15 amino acids. V gave up 3 bases and J gave up 7 bases, with 22 bases separating them.

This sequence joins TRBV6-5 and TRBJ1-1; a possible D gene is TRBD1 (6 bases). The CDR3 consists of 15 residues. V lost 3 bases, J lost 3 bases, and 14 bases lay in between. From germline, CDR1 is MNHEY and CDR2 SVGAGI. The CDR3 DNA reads TGTGCCAGCAGTTATGCGGGGGCAGGGTACACTGAAGCTTTCTTT. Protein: CASSYAGAGYTEAFF.

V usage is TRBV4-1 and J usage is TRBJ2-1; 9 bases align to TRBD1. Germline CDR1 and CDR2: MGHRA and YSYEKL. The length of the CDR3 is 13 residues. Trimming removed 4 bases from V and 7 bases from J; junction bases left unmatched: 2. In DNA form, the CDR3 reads TGCGCCAGCAGCCGGGACAGGGTTAATGAGCAGTTCTTC. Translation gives CASSRDRVNEQFF.

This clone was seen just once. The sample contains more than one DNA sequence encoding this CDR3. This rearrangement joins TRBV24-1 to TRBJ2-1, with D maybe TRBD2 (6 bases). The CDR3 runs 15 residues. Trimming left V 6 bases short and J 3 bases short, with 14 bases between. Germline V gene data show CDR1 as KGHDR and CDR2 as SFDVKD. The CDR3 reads CATSSGGGGYNEQFF. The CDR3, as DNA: TGTGCCACCAGTTCGGGTGGGGGAGGCTACAATGAGCAGTTCTTC.

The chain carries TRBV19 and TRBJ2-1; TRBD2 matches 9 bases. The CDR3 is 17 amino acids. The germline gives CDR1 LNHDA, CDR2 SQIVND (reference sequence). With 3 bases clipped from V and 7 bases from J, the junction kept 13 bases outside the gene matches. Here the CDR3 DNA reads TGTGCCAGTAGTATGACGGGGACTAGCCTCCCCGGGAATGAGCAGTTCTTC. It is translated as CASSMTGTSLPGNEQFF.

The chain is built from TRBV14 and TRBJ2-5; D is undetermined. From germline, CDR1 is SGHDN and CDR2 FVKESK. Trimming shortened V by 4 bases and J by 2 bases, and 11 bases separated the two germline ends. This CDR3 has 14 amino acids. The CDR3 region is CASSPLEVQETQYF. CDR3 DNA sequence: TGTGCCAGCAGCCCCCTTGAGGTACAAGAGACCCAGTACTTC.

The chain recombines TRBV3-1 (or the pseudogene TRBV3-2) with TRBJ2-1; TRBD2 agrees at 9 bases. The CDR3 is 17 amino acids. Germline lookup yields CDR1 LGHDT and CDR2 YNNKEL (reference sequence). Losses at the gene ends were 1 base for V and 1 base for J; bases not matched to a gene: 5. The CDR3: CASSQGLAGGSYNEQFF. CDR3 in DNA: TGTGCCAGCAGCCAAGGATTGGCGGGAGGGTCCTACAATGAGCAGTTCTTC.

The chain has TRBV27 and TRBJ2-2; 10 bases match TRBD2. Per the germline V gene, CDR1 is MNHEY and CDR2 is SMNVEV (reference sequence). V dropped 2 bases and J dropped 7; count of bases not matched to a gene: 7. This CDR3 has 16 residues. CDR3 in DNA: TGTGCCAGCAGTTTAAGGCTAGCGGGAGTAGGCGGGGAGCTGTTTTTT. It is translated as CASSLRLAGVGGELFF.

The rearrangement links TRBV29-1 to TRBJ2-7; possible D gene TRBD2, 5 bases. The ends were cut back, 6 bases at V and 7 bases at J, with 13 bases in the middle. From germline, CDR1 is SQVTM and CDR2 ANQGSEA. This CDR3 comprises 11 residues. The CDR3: CSVGDLREQYF. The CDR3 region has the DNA TGCAGCGTGGGAGATCTTCGGGAGCAGTACTTC.

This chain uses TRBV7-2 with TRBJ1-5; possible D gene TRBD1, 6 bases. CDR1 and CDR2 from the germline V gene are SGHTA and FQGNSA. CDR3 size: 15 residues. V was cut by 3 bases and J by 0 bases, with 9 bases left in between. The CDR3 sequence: CASSFQGNSNQPQHF. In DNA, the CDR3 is TGTGCCAGCAGCTTCCAGGGGAATAGCAATCAGCCCCAGCATTTT.

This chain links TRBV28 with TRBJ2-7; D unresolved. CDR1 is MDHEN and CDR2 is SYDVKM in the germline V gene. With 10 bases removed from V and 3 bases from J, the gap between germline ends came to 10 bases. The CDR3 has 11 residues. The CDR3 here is CATKTLYEQYF. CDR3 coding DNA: TGTGCCACCAAGACACTCTACGAGCAGTACTTC.

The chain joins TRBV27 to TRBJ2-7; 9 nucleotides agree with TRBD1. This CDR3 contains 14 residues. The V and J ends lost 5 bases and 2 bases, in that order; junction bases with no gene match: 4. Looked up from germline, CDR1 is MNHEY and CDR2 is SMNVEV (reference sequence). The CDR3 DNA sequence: TGTGCCAGCAGTCCACGGGACAGGGCCTACGAGCAGTACTTC. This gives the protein CASSPRDRAYEQYF.

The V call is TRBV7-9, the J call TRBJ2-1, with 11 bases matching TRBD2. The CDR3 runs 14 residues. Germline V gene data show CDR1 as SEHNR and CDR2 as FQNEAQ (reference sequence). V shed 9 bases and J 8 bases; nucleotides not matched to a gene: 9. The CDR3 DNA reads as TGTGCCAGTTGTAGCGGGGGGGCGGTCGATGAGCAGTTCTTC. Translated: CASCSGGAVDEQFF.

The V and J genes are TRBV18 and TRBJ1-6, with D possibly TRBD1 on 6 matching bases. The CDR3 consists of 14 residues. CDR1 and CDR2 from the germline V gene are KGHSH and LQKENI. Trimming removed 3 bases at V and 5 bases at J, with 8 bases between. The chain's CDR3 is CASSPGTNNSPLHF. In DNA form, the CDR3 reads TGTGCCAGCTCACCCGGGACAAATAATTCACCCCTCCACTTT.

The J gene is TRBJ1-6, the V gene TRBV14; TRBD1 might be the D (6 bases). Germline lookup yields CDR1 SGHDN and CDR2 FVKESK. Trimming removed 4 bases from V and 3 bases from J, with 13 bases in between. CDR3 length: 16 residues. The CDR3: CASSLLGQLYNSPLHF. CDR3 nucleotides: TGTGCCAGCAGCCTTCTTGGACAGCTCTATAATTCACCCCTCCACTTT.

The CDR3 sequence: CATSRDPSGEQFF. The CDR3 nucleotides read TGTGCCACCAGCAGAGACCCGAGCGGGGAGCAGTTCTTC. The chain employs TRBV15 and TRBJ2-1; weak D call: TRBD2 (6 bases). The length of the CDR3 is 13 residues. V lost 0 bases, J lost 10 bases, and 10 bases lay in between. Germline V gene lookup returns CDR1 LNHNV and CDR2 YYDKDF (reference sequence).

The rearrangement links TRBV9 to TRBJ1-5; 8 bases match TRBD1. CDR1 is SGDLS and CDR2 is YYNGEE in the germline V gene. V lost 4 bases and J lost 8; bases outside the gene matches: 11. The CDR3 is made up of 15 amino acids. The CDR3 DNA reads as TGTGCCAGCAGCCCCCAGGGACAGGCCAGGGAGCCCCAGCATTTT. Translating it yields CASSPQGQAREPQHF. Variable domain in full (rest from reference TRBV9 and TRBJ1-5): DSGVTQTPKHLITATGQRVTLRCSPRSGDLSVYWYQQSLDQGLQFLIQYYNGEERAKGNILERFSAQQFPDLHSELNLSSLELGDSALYFCASSPQGQAREPQHFGDGTRLSIL.

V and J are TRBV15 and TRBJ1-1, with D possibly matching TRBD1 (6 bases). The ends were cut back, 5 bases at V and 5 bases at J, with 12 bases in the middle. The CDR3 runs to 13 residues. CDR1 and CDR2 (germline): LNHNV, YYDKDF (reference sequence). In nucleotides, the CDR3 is TGTGCCACCAGCGTACAGGGAGCGACTGAAGCTTTCTTT. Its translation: CATSVQGATEAFF. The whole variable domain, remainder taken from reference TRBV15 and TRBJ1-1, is DAMVIQNPRYQVTQFGKPVTLSCSQTLNHNVMYWYQQKSSQAPKLLFHYYDKDFNNEADTPDNFQSRRPNTSFCFLDIRSPGLGDTAMYLCATSVQGATEAFFGQGTRLTVV.

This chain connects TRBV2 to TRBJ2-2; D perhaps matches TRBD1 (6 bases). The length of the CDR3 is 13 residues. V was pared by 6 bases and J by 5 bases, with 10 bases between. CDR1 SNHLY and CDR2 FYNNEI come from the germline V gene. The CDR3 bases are TGTGCCAGCAGCTCACAGGGAACCGGGGAGCTGTTTTTT. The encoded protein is CASSSQGTGELFF.

The CDR3 sequence: CASSSFGGDTEAFF. The CDR3 DNA is TGTGCCAGCAGTTCCTTCGGGGGGGACACTGAAGCTTTCTTT. The genes are TRBV6-6 and TRBJ1-1; TRBD1 is a possible D gene (5 bases). The CDR3 spans 14 residues. Trimming took 4 bases from V and 3 from J, leaving 12 bases between them. CDR1 and CDR2 (germline): MNHNY, SVGAGI (reference sequence).

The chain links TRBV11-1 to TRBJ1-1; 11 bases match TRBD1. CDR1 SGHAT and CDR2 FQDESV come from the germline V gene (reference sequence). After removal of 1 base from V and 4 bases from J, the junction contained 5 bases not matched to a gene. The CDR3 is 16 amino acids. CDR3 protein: CASSLGRDRGSTEAFF. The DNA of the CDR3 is TGTGCCAGCAGCTTAGGCCGGGACAGGGGGAGCACTGAAGCTTTCTTT. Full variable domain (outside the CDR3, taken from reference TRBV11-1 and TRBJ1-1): EAEVAQSPRYKITEKSQAVAFWCDPISGHATLYWYRQILGQGPELLVQFQDESVVDDSQLPKDRFSAERLKGVDSTLKIQPAELGDSAMYLCASSLGRDRGSTEAFFGQGTRLTVV.

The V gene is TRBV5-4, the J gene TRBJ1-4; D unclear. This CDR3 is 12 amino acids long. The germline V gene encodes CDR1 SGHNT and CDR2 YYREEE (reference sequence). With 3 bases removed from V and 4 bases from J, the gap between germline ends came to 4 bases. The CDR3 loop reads CASSSFNEKLFF. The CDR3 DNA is TGTGCCAGCAGCTCCTTTAATGAAAAACTGTTTTTT.